There are many counts of the clone carrying this T cell receptor (beta chain). Different DNA sequences within this sample yield the same CDR3. Sequencing used immunoSEQ multiplex PCR; TCRdb keeps in-frame clones, though not all of them. The sample contains approximately 250,000 clones, 83% of which appear only once. The length of the CDR3 is 13 residues. Trimming left V 2 bases short and J 9 bases short, with 11 bases between. CDR1 is MNHEY, CDR2 SMNVEV, per germline (reference sequence). The sample comes from a study of blood T cell repertoires in COVID-19. Study-level background: Samples representing acute and convalescent COVID-19 were sourced from the United States, Italy and Spain. T cells, B-cell-depleted T cells, or PBMCs provided the cDNA or gDNA that served as material.

This chain uses TRBV27 with TRBJ2-1; the D gene is possibly TRBD2 (5 bases). The sample consisted of peripheral blood. The origin of this receptor is a human donor in a cohort sampled during active COVID-19. The CDR3 loop reads CASSLTGSGEQFF. The CDR3 DNA is TGTGCCAGCAGTTTAACGGGGTCCGGTGAGCAGTTCTTC.